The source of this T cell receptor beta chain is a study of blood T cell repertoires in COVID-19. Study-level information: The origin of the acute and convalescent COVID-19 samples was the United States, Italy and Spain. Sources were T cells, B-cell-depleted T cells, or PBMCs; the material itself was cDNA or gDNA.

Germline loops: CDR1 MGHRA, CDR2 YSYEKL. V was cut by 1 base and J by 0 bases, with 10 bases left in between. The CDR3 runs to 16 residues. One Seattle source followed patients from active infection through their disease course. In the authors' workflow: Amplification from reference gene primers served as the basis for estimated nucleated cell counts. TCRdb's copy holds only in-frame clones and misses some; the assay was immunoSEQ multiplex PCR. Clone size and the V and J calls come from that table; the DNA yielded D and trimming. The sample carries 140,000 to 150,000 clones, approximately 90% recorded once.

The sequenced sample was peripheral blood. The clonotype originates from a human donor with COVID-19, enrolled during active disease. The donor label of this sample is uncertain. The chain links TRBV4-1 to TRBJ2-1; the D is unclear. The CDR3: CASSQGLQSSYNEQFF. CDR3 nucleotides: TGCGCCAGCAGCCAAGGGTTACAGTCCTCCTACAATGAGCAGTTCTTC.